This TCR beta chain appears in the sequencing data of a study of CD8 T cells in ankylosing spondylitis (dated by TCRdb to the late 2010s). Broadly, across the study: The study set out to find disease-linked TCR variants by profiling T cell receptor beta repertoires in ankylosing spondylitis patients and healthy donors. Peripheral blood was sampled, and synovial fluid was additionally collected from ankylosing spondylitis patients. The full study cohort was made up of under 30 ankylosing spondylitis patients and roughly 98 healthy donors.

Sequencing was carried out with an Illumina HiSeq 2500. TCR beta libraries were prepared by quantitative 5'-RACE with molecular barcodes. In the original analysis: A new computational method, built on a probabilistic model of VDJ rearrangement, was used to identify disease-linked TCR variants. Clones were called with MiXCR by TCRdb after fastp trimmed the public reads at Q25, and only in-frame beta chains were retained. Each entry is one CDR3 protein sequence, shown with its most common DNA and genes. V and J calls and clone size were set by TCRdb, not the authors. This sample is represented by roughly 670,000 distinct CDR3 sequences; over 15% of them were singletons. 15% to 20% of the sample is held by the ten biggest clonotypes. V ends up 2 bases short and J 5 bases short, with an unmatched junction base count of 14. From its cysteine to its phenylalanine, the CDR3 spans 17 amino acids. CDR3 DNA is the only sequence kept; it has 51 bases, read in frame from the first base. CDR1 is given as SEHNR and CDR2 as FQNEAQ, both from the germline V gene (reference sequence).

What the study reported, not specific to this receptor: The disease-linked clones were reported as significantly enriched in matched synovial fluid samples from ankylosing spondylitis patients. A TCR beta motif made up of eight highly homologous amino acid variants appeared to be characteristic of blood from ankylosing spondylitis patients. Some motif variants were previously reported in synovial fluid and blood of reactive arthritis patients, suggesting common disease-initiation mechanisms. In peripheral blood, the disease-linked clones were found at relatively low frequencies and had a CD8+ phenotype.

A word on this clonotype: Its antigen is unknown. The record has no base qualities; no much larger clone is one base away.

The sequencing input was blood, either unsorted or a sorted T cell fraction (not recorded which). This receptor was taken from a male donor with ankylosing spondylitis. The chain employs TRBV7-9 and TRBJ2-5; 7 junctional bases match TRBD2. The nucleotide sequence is TGTGCCAGCAGCTTAAACGCCGGGAGCCTAGCGGTTGAGACCCAGTACTTC. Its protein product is CASSLNAGSLAVETQYF.